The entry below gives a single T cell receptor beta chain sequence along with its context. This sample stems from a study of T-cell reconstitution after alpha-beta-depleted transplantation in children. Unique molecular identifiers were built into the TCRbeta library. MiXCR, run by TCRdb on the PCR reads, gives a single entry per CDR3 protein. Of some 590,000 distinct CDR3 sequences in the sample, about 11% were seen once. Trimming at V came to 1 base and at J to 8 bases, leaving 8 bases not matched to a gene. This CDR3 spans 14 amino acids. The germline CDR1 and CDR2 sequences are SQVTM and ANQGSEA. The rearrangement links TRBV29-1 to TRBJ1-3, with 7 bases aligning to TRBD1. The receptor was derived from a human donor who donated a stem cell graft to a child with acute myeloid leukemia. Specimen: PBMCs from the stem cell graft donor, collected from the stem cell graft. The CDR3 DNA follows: TGCAGCGTTGAAGTAACGACAGGGAGGGACACCATATATTTT. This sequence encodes CSVEVTTGRDTIYF. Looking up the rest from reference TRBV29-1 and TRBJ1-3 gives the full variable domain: SAVISQKPSRDICQRGTSLTIQCQVDSQVTMMFWYRQQPGQSLTLIATANQGSEATYESGFVIDKFPISRPNLTFSTLTVSNMSPEDSSIYLCSVEVTTGRDTIYFGEGSWLTVV.